Below are 28 T cell receptor beta chains sequenced from a single sample in a study of blood T cells in healthy people across ages. A second PCR of 7 to 11 cycles used a sample-barcoded 5' primer and a J-beta primer mix. TCRdb independently ran MiXCR on the 5' RACE reads; one entry per CDR3 protein. The sample has roughly 640,000 distinct CDR3 sequences; 25% to 35% are singletons. What was sequenced was blood. These receptors were obtained from an elderly woman in good health.

This clonotype was observed a handful of times. V is TRBV5-1 and J is TRBJ1-3; TRBD1 is a possible D gene (6 bases). The germline V gene encodes CDR1 SGHRS and CDR2 YFSETQ. Deletions cut 0 bases from V and 0 bases from J, with 13 bases between. There are 17 residues in the CDR3. CDR3 bases: TGCGCCAGCAGCTTGGGAAGGACAGCTATCTCTGGAAACACCATATATTTT. Its protein is CASSLGRTAISGNTIYF.

In this sample, this clonotype turned up many times. The chain has TRBV12-3 or TRBV12-4 and TRBJ2-7, with unresolved D. CDR3 length: 14 residues. Deletions cut 4 bases from V and 5 bases from J, with 15 bases between. The CDR3 is CASSYGSPPDEQYF. In DNA, the CDR3 is TGTGCCAGCAGTTATGGGTCTCCTCCCGACGAGCAGTACTTC.

The chain has TRBV6-1 and TRBJ1-5; tentatively, D is TRBD1 (5 bases). The germline gives CDR1 MNHNS, CDR2 SASEGT. Between the trimmed V and J ends, which lost 5 bases and 9 bases, there was a span of 11 bases. This CDR3 is built from 12 residues. The CDR3: CASSPTGPPQHF. Written as DNA, the CDR3 is TGTGCCAGCAGTCCTACGGGGCCGCCCCAGCATTTT.

Concerning this clonotype itself: This may come from a read error, since a much larger clone is one base off. The chain employs TRBV3-1 and TRBJ2-7; tentative D call: TRBD2 (7 bases). The CDR3 spans 17 residues. Per the germline V gene, CDR1 is LGHDT and CDR2 is YNNKEL (reference sequence). V was shortened by 4 bases and J by 10 bases, with 29 bases between the two germline ends. In nucleotides, the CDR3 is TGTGCCAGCAGCCCCCCTTCGGCTGGCGGGGGCCCTGAGATCCAGTACTTC. Translation gives CASSPPSAGGGPEIQYF.

This clonotype was seen at least ten times. This rearrangement joins TRBV7-3 to TRBJ2-7, with D perhaps TRBD1 or TRBD2 (5 bases each). The CDR3 has 14 amino acids. CDR1 and CDR2 (germline): SGHTA, FQGTGA. V was clipped by 5 bases and J by 4 bases, with 15 bases between them. The CDR3 DNA is TGTGCCAGCAGCCGCCTGCAGGGACCTTACGAGCAGTACTTC. Translation gives CASSRLQGPYEQYF.

In its sample, this clonotype was seen many times. Given a much more abundant clone one base away, this may be a read error. The DNA for the CDR3 is TGTGCCAGCAGTGGGACAGGGGGAGTCAATGAGCAGTACTTC. Protein: CASSGTGGVNEQYF. The genes are TRBV25-1 and TRBJ2-5, with 10 bases that match TRBD1. Germline V gene data show CDR1 as MGHDK and CDR2 as SYGVNS. CDR3 size: 14 residues. V dropped 4 bases and J dropped 11; count of bases not matched to a gene: 10.

The gene calls are TRBV6-1 and TRBJ2-2; 10 bases agree with TRBD1. CDR1 is MNHNS and CDR2 is SASEGT in the germline V gene. The CDR3 extends over 13 amino acids. V was clipped by 9 bases and J by 6 bases; unmatched bases: 4. The CDR3 bases are TGTGCCAGTCCGGGACAGGGGTCCGGGGAGCTGTTTTTT. Its translation: CASPGQGSGELFF.

The V and J genes are TRBV12-3 or TRBV12-4 and TRBJ1-5; the D gene is possibly TRBD1 (5 bases). The CDR3 length is 15 residues. V lost 3 bases, J lost 1 base, and 10 bases lay in between. The CDR3 bases are TGTGCCAGCAGTTTTTCATGGGACAGCAATCAGCCCCAGCATTTT. The encoded protein is CASSFSWDSNQPQHF.

The J gene is TRBJ2-3, the V gene TRBV5-1; D possibly corresponds to TRBD2 (6 bases). The CDR3 contains 15 residues. CDR1 and CDR2 (germline): SGHRS, YFSETQ. Trimming took off 3 bases at V and 3 bases at J, with 14 bases between the two ends. The CDR3 sequence is CASSSEGQGTDTQYF. Here the CDR3 DNA reads TGCGCCAGCAGCTCGGAGGGGCAGGGAACAGATACGCAGTATTTT.

Notes on this clonotype: Sequence at one end of the junction differs from germline and may be a read error. The chain carries TRBV9 and TRBJ1-3; no firm D call. The CDR3 extends over 15 amino acids. Germline V gene lookup returns CDR1 SGDLS and CDR2 YYNGEE. CDR3 nucleotides: TGTGCCAACAGCGTAGACGGGAGGCCCGGAAACACCATATATTTT. It specifies CANSVDGRPGNTIYF. Looking up the rest from reference TRBV9 and TRBJ1-3 gives the full variable domain: DSGVTQTPKHLITATGQRVTLRCSPRSGDLSVYWYQQSLDQGLQFLIQYYNGEERAKGNILERFSAQQFPDLHSELNLSSLELGDSALYFCANSVDGRPGNTIYFGEGSWLTVV.

In its sample, this clonotype was seen a few times. V gene TRBV27 combines with J gene TRBJ1-5; 7 bases are shared with TRBD1. The CDR3 sequence is 16 residues long. Looked up from germline, CDR1 is MNHEY and CDR2 is SMNVEV (reference sequence). With 0 bases clipped from V and 7 bases from J, the junction kept 9 bases outside the gene matches. The CDR3 loop reads CASSLSREGAGQPQHF. CDR3 DNA: TGTGCCAGCAGTTTATCAAGGGAGGGGGCAGGACAGCCCCAGCATTTT.

This chain joins TRBV7-9 and TRBJ2-2; D gene unclear. Trimming cost V 5 bases and J 1 base, with 14 bases left between them. Germline V gene sequence: CDR1 SEHNR, CDR2 FQNEAQ (reference sequence). This CDR3 has 16 amino acids. The CDR3 nucleotides read TGTGCCAGCAGCCCCCGAATTGCAGGGAACACCGGGGAGCTGTTTTTT. Residues: CASSPRIAGNTGELFF.

This clonotype was detected ten times or more. The rearrangement links TRBV20-1 to TRBJ2-7; D remains unclear. The CDR3 is made up of 14 amino acids. Looked up from germline, CDR1 is DFQATT and CDR2 is SNEGSKA (reference sequence). The V end lost 6 bases, the J end lost 2 bases, and 17 bases lay between the germline ends. CDR3 bases: TGCAGTGCCCAGCCAAAGGGTCGGCCCTACGAGCAGTACTTC. It translates to CSAQPKGRPYEQYF.

Of note for this clonotype: A much bigger clone sits one base away, suggesting this may be a read error. In DNA form, the CDR3 reads TGCAGCGTCGTCAGGGTGAACACTGAAGCTTTCTTT. It specifies CSVVRVNTEAFF. The V call is TRBV29-1, the J call TRBJ1-1; D might be TRBD1 (5 bases). There are 12 residues in the CDR3. Germline V CDR1 and CDR2: SQVTM, ANQGSEA. Trimming cost V 6 bases and J 0 bases, with 8 bases left between them.

To note about this clonotype: One base away lies a much larger clone, so this may be a sequencing read error. The genes are TRBV4-3 and TRBJ2-1, with a possible D match to TRBD2 (6 bases). Trimming removed 0 bases at V and 13 bases at J, with 22 bases between. The germline gives CDR1 LGHNA, CDR2 YSLEER. CDR3 length equals 16 residues. CDR3 coding DNA: TGCGCCAGCAGCCAAGATCAGACCCGGCCGGGAGAGACCCAGTTCTTC. It translates to CASSQDQTRPGETQFF.

On this clonotype itself: Being one base from a much bigger clone, this may be a read error. The chain couples TRBV2 to TRBJ2-7; a weak D match, TRBD2 (6 bases). The better agreement between TRBJ2-5 and the DNA end casts doubt on the J call. This CDR3 is built from 15 residues. CDR1 SNHLY and CDR2 FYNNEI come from the germline V gene. The DNA of the CDR3 is TGTGCCAACAGTGAAGCGCCGCTAGCGCCAAGGACCCAGTACTTC. Its translation is CANSEAPLAPRTQYF.

A few counts support this clonotype. A much more abundant neighbour one base away suggests this may be a read error. This chain connects TRBV5-1 to TRBJ2-3; D might be TRBD2 (5 bases). This CDR3 has 13 amino acids. Between the trimmed V and J ends, which lost 5 bases and 4 bases, there was a span of 11 bases. Germline V gives CDR1 SGHRS, CDR2 YFSETQ. CDR3: CASRSLSADTQYF. The CDR3 DNA is TGCGCCAGCAGGAGCCTTAGCGCAGATACGCAGTATTTT.

This clonotype has ten or more counts. The gene calls are TRBV18 and TRBJ2-1; the match to TRBD1 covers 11 bases. The V gene's germline CDR1 is KGHSH and CDR2 LQKENI. This CDR3 has 14 residues. After removal of 3 bases from V and 9 bases from J, the junction contained 4 bases not matched to a gene. CDR3 nucleotide sequence: TGTGCCAGCTCACCCGGACAGGGGGCAGTTGAGCAGTTCTTC. Translation gives CASSPGQGAVEQFF.

With regard to this clonotype: A much larger clone lies one base from this, so it may be a read error. The V call is TRBV9, the J call TRBJ2-7; no definite D call. Germline values: CDR1 SGDLS, CDR2 YYNGEE. The CDR3 consists of 12 residues. V was shortened by 4 bases and J by 8 bases, with 13 bases between the two germline ends. The CDR3 reads CASSPHMTQQYF. CDR3 nucleotide sequence: TGTGCCAGCAGCCCTCATATGACTCAGCAGTACTTC.

This clonotype came up a few times. The chain links TRBV5-1 to TRBJ1-2, with 8 bases lining up with TRBD1. Germline CDR1 is SGHRS and CDR2 is YFSETQ. After removal of 7 bases from V and 4 bases from J, the junction contained 15 bases not matched to a gene. The length of the CDR3 is 16 residues. CDR3 sequence reads: CASSKRTGKKSYGYTF. The CDR3 DNA reads TGCGCCAGCTCAAAACGGACAGGGAAGAAGAGCTATGGCTACACCTTC.

The chain links TRBV7-2 to TRBJ2-7; TRBD2 matches at 10 bases. With the DNA end fitting TRBJ2-5 better, the J assignment may be wrong. There are 16 residues in the CDR3. Per germline, CDR1 SGHTA and CDR2 FQGNSA. The CDR3 is CASSYFRAGGSETQYF. In DNA, the CDR3 is TGTGCCAGCAGCTATTTTCGAGCGGGGGGGTCGGAGACCCAGTACTTC.

This clonotype came up a few times. This may stem from a read error, because a much larger clone lies one nucleotide away. The V and J genes are TRBV11-2 and TRBJ2-3, with 8 positions matching TRBD2. Germline-derived CDR1 and CDR2 are SGHAT and FQNNGV. The CDR3 is 15 residues long. The CDR3 nucleotides read TGTGCCGGCAGCTTAAGCGGGGGTGGTGTAGATACGCAGTATTTT. Translation: CAGSLSGGGVDTQYF.

CDR3 bases: TGCAGTGCTGTGGGACCGACCTCCTACGAGCAGTACTTC. It codes for CSAVGPTSYEQYF. The chain links TRBV20-1 to TRBJ2-7; either TRBD1 or TRBD2 may fit D (5 bases each). The CDR3 runs to 13 residues. The germline V and J ends were trimmed by 5 bases and 0 bases, with 11 bases remaining between them. The germline CDR1 and CDR2 sequences are DFQATT and SNEGSKA (reference sequence).

CDR3 protein: CASRGRDGDTQYF. The CDR3 DNA reads TGCGCCAGCAGGGGCAGGGACGGAGATACGCAGTATTTT. V and J are TRBV5-1 and TRBJ2-3; D is possibly TRBD1 or TRBD2 (5 bases each). Trimming took 5 bases from V and 5 from J, leaving 12 bases between them. This CDR3 has 13 residues. Germline V gene lookup returns CDR1 SGHRS and CDR2 YFSETQ.

This clonotype was seen many times. The chain recombines TRBV11-3 with TRBJ2-7; TRBD1 is a possible D gene (7 bases). The CDR3 spans 14 residues. Germline loops: CDR1 SGHNT, CDR2 YENEEA. The V end was cut by 2 bases, the J end by 6 bases, with 14 bases between. Written as DNA, the CDR3 is TGTGCCAGCAGCTTACAGGGGGAGGCTGGCGAGCAGTACTTC. This translates into CASSLQGEAGEQYF.

This clonotype was detected many times. This chain links TRBV7-8 with TRBJ2-6, with 10 bases aligning to TRBD1. The V and J ends lost 6 bases and 0 bases, in that order; junction bases with no gene match: 8. Per the germline V gene, CDR1 is SGHVS and CDR2 is FQNEAQ. This CDR3 has 18 residues. In DNA form, the CDR3 reads TGTGCCAGCAGACTGGGACAGGGGACCTTCTCTGGGGCCAACGTCCTGACTTTC. This translates into CASRLGQGTFSGANVLTF.

This clonotype was recorded many times. The chain links TRBV12-3 or TRBV12-4 to TRBJ2-1, with 9 positions matching TRBD2. V trimming: 4 bases; J trimming: 12 bases; junction bases outside the gene matches: 19. The CDR3 spans 17 residues. As DNA, the CDR3 is TGTGCCAGCAGTTCGTCCCCCGGGACTAGCCTGGGGACTCGGCAGTTCTTC. Amino acid sequence: CASSSSPGTSLGTRQFF.

This clonotype was recorded a few times. This chain links TRBV6-5 with TRBJ1-1; a possible D gene is TRBD1 (6 bases). V lost 6 bases, J lost 12 bases, and 20 bases lay in between. This CDR3 is 13 amino acids long. From germline, CDR1 is MNHEY and CDR2 SVGAGI. DNA for the CDR3: TGTGCCAGCAGGGAGAGACAGGTAACTTCGACTTTCTTT. It yields the protein CASRERQVTSTFF.